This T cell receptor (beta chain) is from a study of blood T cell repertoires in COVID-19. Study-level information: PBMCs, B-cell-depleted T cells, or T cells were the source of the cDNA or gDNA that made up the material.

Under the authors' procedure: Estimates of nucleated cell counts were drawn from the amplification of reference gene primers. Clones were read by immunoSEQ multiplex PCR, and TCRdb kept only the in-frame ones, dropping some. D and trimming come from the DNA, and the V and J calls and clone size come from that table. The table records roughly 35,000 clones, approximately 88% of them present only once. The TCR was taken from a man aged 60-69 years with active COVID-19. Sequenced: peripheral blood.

This CDR3 reads CASSRTQGDRAKNIQYF. CDR3 nucleotides: TGTGCCAGCAGCCGCACACAGGGGGATAGGGCCAAAAACATTCAGTACTTC. The rearrangement links TRBV3-1 (or the pseudogene TRBV3-2) to TRBJ2-4, with 8 bases identical to TRBD1. V was pared by 4 bases and J by 1 base, with 9 bases of the junction left unmatched. Germline-derived CDR1 and CDR2 are LGHDT and YNNKEL (reference sequence). This CDR3 has 17 residues.